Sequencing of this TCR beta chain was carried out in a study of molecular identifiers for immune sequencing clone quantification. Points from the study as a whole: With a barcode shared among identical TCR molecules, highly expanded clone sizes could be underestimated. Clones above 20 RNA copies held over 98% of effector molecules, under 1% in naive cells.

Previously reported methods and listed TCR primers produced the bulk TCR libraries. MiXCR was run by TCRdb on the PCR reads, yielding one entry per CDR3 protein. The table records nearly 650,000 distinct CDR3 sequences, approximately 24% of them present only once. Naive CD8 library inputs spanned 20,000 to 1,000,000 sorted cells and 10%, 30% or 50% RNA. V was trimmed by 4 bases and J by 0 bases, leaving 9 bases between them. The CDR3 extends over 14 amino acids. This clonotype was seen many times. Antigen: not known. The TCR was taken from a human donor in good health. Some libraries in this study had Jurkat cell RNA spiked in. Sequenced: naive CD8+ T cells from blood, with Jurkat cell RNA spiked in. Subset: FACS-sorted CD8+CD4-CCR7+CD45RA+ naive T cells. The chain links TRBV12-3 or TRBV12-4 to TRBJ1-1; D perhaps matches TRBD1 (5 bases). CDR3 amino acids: CASSSTQVNTEAFF. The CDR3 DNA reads TGTGCCAGCAGTTCCACACAGGTGAACACTGAAGCTTTCTTT.